One sample yielded the 14 T cell receptor beta chains listed below, sequenced in a study of early T cells in non-severe SARS-CoV-2 infection. MiXCR was run by TCRdb on the 5' RACE reads, yielding one entry per CDR3 protein. The table includes 65,000 to 70,000 distinct CDR3 sequences, 12% detected once. What was sequenced was whole blood. These receptors originate from an adult who was a healthcare worker with PCR-confirmed SARS-CoV-2 infection or an uninfected control (not recorded which).

This clonotype was counted at least ten times. V is TRBV29-1 and J is TRBJ2-1; D is perhaps TRBD1 (5 bases). The CDR3 sequence is 14 residues long. The V gene's germline CDR1 is SQVTM and CDR2 ANQGSEA. The V end lost 6 bases, the J end lost 0 bases, and 12 bases lay between the germline ends. The CDR3 protein is CSVVDTSSYNEQFF. CDR3 bases: TGCAGCGTCGTGGACACCAGCTCCTACAATGAGCAGTTCTTC.

This clonotype was counted between two and nine times. The gene calls are TRBV11-2 and TRBJ2-3; unclear D gene. The V gene's germline CDR1 is SGHAT and CDR2 FQNNGV. This CDR3 comprises 15 residues. V was cut by 5 bases and J by 2 bases, with 14 bases left in between. CDR3 sequence: CASSPQFSNTDTQYF. The CDR3 nucleotides are TGTGCCAGCAGCCCTCAGTTTTCTAACACAGATACGCAGTATTTT.

The table lists this clonotype with many counts. In DNA, the CDR3 is TGTGCCAGCAGCCAAGATTTGGCAGGCCAGTGGGCTTTCTTT. Amino acids: CASSQDLAGQWAFF. The chain combines TRBV4-2 with TRBJ1-1; D is unresolved. This CDR3 has 14 amino acids. Trimming removed 0 bases from V and 11 bases from J, with 16 bases in between. Germline loops: CDR1 LGHNA, CDR2 YNFKEQ.

The CDR3 protein is CASSKGQSKSYNEQFF. CDR3 DNA sequence: TGTGCCAGCAGCAAAGGACAGTCCAAGTCCTACAATGAGCAGTTCTTC. This chain joins TRBV9 and TRBJ2-1; D perhaps matches TRBD1 (6 bases). The CDR3 totals 16 residues. Between the trimmed V and J ends, which lost 4 bases and 1 base, there was a span of 15 bases. The germline V gene has CDR1 SGDLS and CDR2 YYNGEE. The full variable domain, rest sourced from reference TRBV9 and TRBJ2-1, is DSGVTQTPKHLITATGQRVTLRCSPRSGDLSVYWYQQSLDQGLQFLIQYYNGEERAKGNILERFSAQQFPDLHSELNLSSLELGDSALYFCASSKGQSKSYNEQFFGPGTRLTVL.

There are a few counts of this clonotype. The V gene is TRBV29-1, the J gene TRBJ2-1, with 8 positions matching TRBD1. The CDR3 loop spans 14 amino acids. The V segment lost 0 bases and the J segment 10 bases; nucleotides outside the gene matches: 8. Germline loops: CDR1 SQVTM, CDR2 ANQGSEA. The CDR3 DNA is TGCAGCGTTGAAGATAGTCAGGGGGCAGGGGAGCAGTTCTTC. It encodes CSVEDSQGAGEQFF.

The chain couples TRBV27 to TRBJ1-1; D unclear. The length of the CDR3 is 13 residues. V was clipped by 7 bases and J by 1 base, with 10 bases between them. Germline CDR1 MNHEY, CDR2 SMNVEV (reference sequence). The CDR3 DNA reads as TGTGCCAGCATGAGGGTTAGGAACACTGAAGCTTTCTTT. Translated, it gives CASMRVRNTEAFF.

At least ten counts were recorded for this clonotype. J is TRBJ2-7 and V is TRBV13; D call uncertain. V gave up 5 bases and J gave up 6 bases, with 14 bases separating them. The CDR3 length is 13 residues. Per the germline V gene, CDR1 is PRHDT and CDR2 is FYEKMQ (reference sequence). This CDR3 reads CASSPLMFGEQYF. The CDR3 DNA follows: TGTGCCAGCAGCCCCCTGATGTTTGGCGAGCAGTACTTC.

This clonotype has ten or more counts. This rearrangement joins TRBV20-1 to TRBJ1-6, with D uncertain. CDR3 length equals 16 residues. Trimming shortened V by 3 bases and J by 0 bases, and 12 bases separated the two germline ends. Per the germline V gene, CDR1 is DFQATT and CDR2 is SNEGSKA (reference sequence). The CDR3 sequence: CSASHATSSYNSPLHF. The DNA for the CDR3 is TGCAGTGCTAGTCATGCCACGAGCTCCTATAATTCACCCCTCCACTTT.

This clonotype turned up a few times. This sequence joins TRBV7-9 and TRBJ1-2, with D unclear. Trimming pared 4 bases from V and 3 bases from J, leaving 6 bases between. Germline V gene sequence: CDR1 SEHNR, CDR2 FQNEAQ (reference sequence). The CDR3 spans 12 residues. The CDR3 nucleotides read TGTGCCAGCAGCTCGAGCGACTATGGCTACACCTTC. Amino acid sequence: CASSSSDYGYTF.

The V call is TRBV14, the J call TRBJ1-4; D is unresolved. Trimming left V 4 bases short and J 9 bases short, with 21 bases between. The CDR3 spans 16 residues. Germline values: CDR1 SGHDN, CDR2 FVKESK. CDR3 nucleotides: TGTGCCAGCAGCCGATGGAACCCCGGGGAAAGGAAAAAACTGTTTTTT. Protein product: CASSRWNPGERKKLFF.

This clonotype occurred a few times. The chain employs TRBV4-2 and TRBJ1-2; 7 bases align to TRBD1. V shed 0 bases and J 4 bases; nucleotides not matched to a gene: 8. This CDR3 has 16 residues. CDR1 and CDR2 from the germline V gene are LGHNA and YNFKEQ. The CDR3 here is CASSQDGGQTPYGYTF. The DNA of the CDR3 is TGTGCCAGCAGCCAAGACGGGGGACAGACACCCTATGGCTACACCTTC.

The rearrangement uses TRBV7-2 and TRBJ2-7; 8 nucleotides line up with TRBD2. The CDR3 runs 15 residues. Germline loops: CDR1 SGHTA, CDR2 FQGNSA. V dropped 1 base and J dropped 2; count of bases not matched to a gene: 4. The CDR3 DNA reads TGTGCCAGCAGCTTAGAGGGACTAGTGGCCTACGAGCAGTACTTC. This codes for CASSLEGLVAYEQYF.

The sample holds a few counts of this clonotype. V and J are TRBV7-9 and TRBJ2-2; 9 bases are shared with TRBD2. CDR3 length: 17 residues. Trimming removed 0 bases from V and 5 bases from J; junction bases left unmatched: 7. Germline V lookup: CDR1 SEHNR, CDR2 FQNEAQ (reference sequence). The DNA for the CDR3 is TGTGCCAGCAGCTTAGCCAGCGGGGGGATTTCTACCGGGGAGCTGTTTTTT. The encoded protein is CASSLASGGISTGELFF.

The sample holds many counts of this clonotype. The V and J genes are TRBV27 and TRBJ1-1, with TRBD1 matching over 9 bases. Germline V lookup: CDR1 MNHEY, CDR2 SMNVEV (reference sequence). The CDR3 runs to 14 residues. After removal of 6 bases from V and 1 base from J, the junction contained 3 bases not matched to a gene. CDR3 bases: TGTGCCAGCAGGCTACAGGGGGCGAACACTGAAGCTTTCTTT. It yields the protein CASRLQGANTEAFF.